This TCR beta chain was identified during a study of cytomegalovirus exposure and HLA in healthy donors. It was with 60 Vbeta and 13 Jbeta primers that the PCR ran. Clones were sequenced by immunoSEQ multiplex PCR, and TCRdb holds only the in-frame ones, with some missing. The sample yields 95,000 to 150,000 clones, around 86% seen once. Regarding the study as a whole: A previous analysis found most TCR beta V segments productive roughly 90% or roughly 30% of the time. Indistinguishable V segments such as TRBV6-2 and TRBV6-3 were excluded. Later analysis identified several of the most significant clusters that appeared linked to common viral pathogens.

Turning to this clone: As yet, its antigen is unknown.

Trimming cost V 5 bases and J 7 bases; bases outside gene matches: 14. The CDR3 covers 16 residues. Germline V CDR1 and CDR2: MNHEY, SMNVEV (reference sequence). Input material: PBMCs. This sequence originates from a middle-aged woman in good health and CMV-seronegative. The chain joins TRBV27 to TRBJ1-2; 9 nucleotides match TRBD1. CDR3 sequence (DNA): TGTGCCAGCAGTCCCCCGGGACAGGGAAAGATTGGTGGCTACACCTTC. It codes for CASSPPGQGKIGGYTF.